Below, 29 T cell receptor beta chains from the same sample are listed, as sequenced in a study of neurological immune-mediated disorders. MiXCR was run by TCRdb on the 5' RACE reads, yielding one entry per CDR3 protein. The sample records some 120,000 distinct CDR3 sequences, roughly 3.2% being singletons. Specimen: PBMCs. These receptors originate from a woman aged 30 to 39 with multiple sclerosis.

This clonotype has more than one count but fewer than ten. The CDR3 coding sequence is TGTGCCAGCTCCCCCCCGGAAGACTATGGCTACACCTTC. This translates into CASSPPEDYGYTF. The chain carries TRBV18 and TRBJ1-2; the D is unclear. The germline V and J ends were trimmed by 6 bases and 3 bases, with 11 bases remaining between them. Germline V gene sequence: CDR1 KGHSH, CDR2 LQKENI. This CDR3 region has 13 residues. Full variable domain (outside the CDR3, taken from reference TRBV18 and TRBJ1-2): NAGVMQNPRHLVRRRGQEARLRCSPMKGHSHVYWYRQLPEEGLKFMVYLQKENIIDESGMPKERFSAEFPKEGPSILRIQQVVRGDSAAYFCASSPPEDYGYTFGSGTRLTVV.

This clonotype came up many times. The V gene is TRBV7-8, the J gene TRBJ2-1, with D perhaps TRBD1 (5 bases). Trimming pared 7 bases from V and 5 bases from J, leaving 18 bases between. Germline V gives CDR1 SGHVS, CDR2 FQNEAQ. The CDR3 runs to 15 residues. For the CDR3, the DNA is TGTGCCAGCACCGTCCCGACAGAAAGACACAATGAGCAGTTCTTC. This encodes CASTVPTERHNEQFF.

This clonotype was seen repeatedly, ten times or more. This chain links TRBV20-1 with TRBJ1-5; D is possibly TRBD1 (5 bases). Germline V gene sequence: CDR1 DFQATT, CDR2 SNEGSKA (reference sequence). Trimming left V 2 bases short and J 2 bases short, with 10 bases between. This CDR3 region has 14 residues. The CDR3 here is CSARQGEGNQPQHF. CDR3 bases: TGCAGTGCTAGACAGGGAGAGGGCAATCAGCCCCAGCATTTT.

This clonotype was recorded many times. The CDR3 here is CSAPIAGTKTQYF. The CDR3 DNA reads as TGCAGTGCCCCCATAGCGGGGACGAAGACCCAGTACTTC. V gene TRBV20-1 combines with J gene TRBJ2-5; 8 bases line up with TRBD2. With V trimmed by 6 bases and J by 6 bases, 9 bases remained unmatched. The CDR3 loop spans 13 amino acids. Germline V gene sequence: CDR1 DFQATT, CDR2 SNEGSKA (reference sequence).

This clonotype was recorded many times. CDR3 bases: TGTGCCCACGTGGACAGGGCAACCGGGGAGCTGTTTTTT. Its translation is CAHVDRATGELFF. The rearrangement joins TRBV28 to TRBJ2-2; 8 nucleotides line up with TRBD1. Germline CDR1 MDHEN, CDR2 SYDVKM. The CDR3 consists of 13 residues. V lost 11 bases to trimming and J lost 5 bases; unmatched junction nucleotides: 7.

This clonotype was recorded at least ten times. The chain couples TRBV20-1 to TRBJ1-2; maybe TRBD1 (5 bases). CDR1 is DFQATT and CDR2 is SNEGSKA in the germline V gene (reference sequence). Trimming stripped 1 base from V and 4 bases from J, with 13 bases between. The CDR3 is 14 residues long. CDR3 sequence (DNA): TGCAGTGCTAGAGGGCCTCAGGGACTCTATGGCTACACCTTC. This sequence encodes CSARGPQGLYGYTF.

The sample holds many counts of this clonotype. This sequence joins TRBV5-1 and TRBJ2-2; TRBD2 matches at 13 bases. Per the germline V gene, CDR1 is SGHRS and CDR2 is YFSETQ. The CDR3 consists of 16 residues. Losses at the gene ends were 5 bases for V and 4 bases for J; bases not matched to a gene: 5. CDR3 sequence reads: CASRWTSGRGTGELFF. As DNA, the CDR3 is TGCGCCAGCAGATGGACTAGCGGGAGAGGCACCGGGGAGCTGTTTTTT.

Ten or more counts support this clonotype. The chain uses TRBV27 and TRBJ1-5; TRBD1 might be the D (5 bases). V was shortened by 3 bases and J by 1 base, with 7 bases between the two germline ends. Per the germline V gene, CDR1 is MNHEY and CDR2 is SMNVEV (reference sequence). This CDR3 contains 14 residues. In DNA form, the CDR3 reads TGTGCCAGCAGTTTGGGGGGAAGCAATCAGCCCCAGCATTTT. Protein sequence: CASSLGGSNQPQHF.

This clonotype has at least ten counts. This chain joins TRBV20-1 and TRBJ2-2; D unclear. V was trimmed by 6 bases and J by 6 bases, leaving 17 bases between them. Germline CDR1 DFQATT, CDR2 SNEGSKA (reference sequence). This CDR3 has 14 amino acids. CDR3 in DNA: TGCAGTGCGAGGTCCCTGGTTGCTCCCGGGGAGCTGTTTTTT. Its protein product is CSARSLVAPGELFF.

This clonotype was seen many times. The chain employs TRBV18 and TRBJ2-2; D unclear. Germline assignment: CDR1 KGHSH and CDR2 LQKENI. Trimming left V 3 bases short and J 4 bases short, with 3 bases between. This CDR3 contains 12 residues. CDR3 protein: CASSPATGELFF. The CDR3 coding sequence is TGTGCCAGCTCACCGGCCACCGGGGAGCTGTTTTTT.

This clonotype was counted at least ten times. V usage is TRBV6-2 or TRBV6-3 and J usage is TRBJ2-1, with 8 bases matching TRBD1. The length of the CDR3 is 14 residues. The germline V gene has CDR1 MNHEY and CDR2 SVGEGT. The J segment lost 10 bases and the V segment lost 6 bases, leaving 11 bases of the junction unmatched. CDR3 sequence (DNA): TGTGCCAGCAGGCCTACGGGACAGGCCGTGGAGCAGTTCTTC. Translation gives CASRPTGQAVEQFF.

This clonotype has ten or more counts. J is TRBJ1-4 and V is TRBV7-2, with unresolved D. Germline V lookup: CDR1 SGHTA, CDR2 FQGNSA. Trimming took 0 bases from V and 7 from J, leaving 12 bases between them. The CDR3 is 15 residues long. For the CDR3, the DNA is TGTGCCAGCAGCTTAGCACCGACGAGCGGTGAAAAACTGTTTTTT. Translated: CASSLAPTSGEKLFF.

This clonotype has a count of ten or more. The chain recombines TRBV29-1 with TRBJ1-4; TRBD1 aligns across 8 bases. This CDR3 has 15 amino acids. Germline assignment: CDR1 SQVTM and CDR2 ANQGSEA. The V and J ends lost 7 bases and 8 bases, in that order; junction bases with no gene match: 15. CDR3 DNA: TGCAGCGCGCGGGGACAGGACGTGGTTAGGGAAAAACTGTTTTTT. It encodes CSARGQDVVREKLFF.

Ten or more counts support this clonotype. Here the CDR3 DNA reads TGTGCCAGCAGCTTATCGAGTAGGGGGGAAGATACGCAGTATTTT. Its protein is CASSLSSRGEDTQYF. The chain combines TRBV7-2 with TRBJ2-3; D assignment may be TRBD1 or TRBD2 (6 bases each). The CDR3 is made up of 15 amino acids. The V gene lost 2 bases and the J gene lost 5 bases, with 14 bases spanning the gap. Germline CDR1 SGHTA, CDR2 FQGNSA. Filled out from reference TRBV7-2 and TRBJ2-3, the complete variable domain reads GAGVSQSPSNKVTEKGKDVELRCDPISGHTALYWYRQSLGQGLEFLIYFQGNSAPDKSGLPSDRFSAERTGGSVSTLTIQRTQQEDSAVYLCASSLSSRGEDTQYFGPGTRLTVL.

This clonotype was seen at least ten times. The rearrangement uses TRBV7-8 and TRBJ2-2, with 8 bases fitting TRBD2. Trimming removed 3 bases from V and 0 bases from J; junction bases left unmatched: 9. Germline lookup yields CDR1 SGHVS and CDR2 FQNEAQ. The CDR3 covers 18 residues. The CDR3 spells CASSFGLAATTNTGELFF. The CDR3 DNA reads as TGTGCCAGCAGCTTCGGACTAGCAGCTACTACGAACACCGGGGAGCTGTTTTTT.

This clonotype was detected ten times or more. The chain carries TRBV5-4 and TRBJ1-2; the match to TRBD1 covers 9 bases. The CDR3 consists of 15 residues. Germline assignment: CDR1 SGHNT and CDR2 YYREEE (reference sequence). V lost 6 bases, J lost 6 bases, and 12 bases stayed unmatched. CDR3 amino acids: CASKSGTGIFHGYTF. The CDR3 nucleotides are TGTGCCAGCAAGTCCGGGACAGGGATATTCCATGGCTACACCTTC.

The sample holds many counts of this clonotype. V gene TRBV7-2 combines with J gene TRBJ1-1; D might be TRBD1 (6 bases). Trimming removed 6 bases from V and 1 base from J, with 21 bases in between. Germline V gives CDR1 SGHTA, CDR2 FQGNSA. This CDR3 is built from 17 residues. DNA for the CDR3: TGTGCCAGCAGTCACCCGCGGCCGGGACAAAGGAACACTGAAGCTTTCTTT. As protein: CASSHPRPGQRNTEAFF.

This clonotype occurred many times. This rearrangement joins TRBV6-6 to TRBJ2-1, with TRBD2 as a possible D gene (5 bases). Germline CDR1 is MNHNY and CDR2 is SVGAGI (reference sequence). The CDR3 is 13 amino acids. The V and J ends lost 2 bases and 10 bases respectively, with 12 bases between them. The CDR3 sequence: CASSYARRREQFF. The CDR3 DNA follows: TGTGCCAGCAGTTACGCGCGAAGGAGGGAGCAGTTCTTC.

This clonotype was recorded at least ten times. The chain recombines TRBV12-3 or TRBV12-4 with TRBJ1-5; the D is unclear. CDR3 size: 15 residues. Deletions cut 5 bases from V and 1 base from J, with 12 bases between. This chain's CDR3 is CASSVDGRSNQPQHF. In nucleotides, the CDR3 is TGTGCCAGCAGTGTAGACGGGAGGAGCAATCAGCCCCAGCATTTT.

This clonotype was seen repeatedly, ten times or more. J is TRBJ1-2 and V is TRBV4-3; 8 bases line up with TRBD1. Germline lookup yields CDR1 LGHNA and CDR2 YSLEER. The CDR3 is 15 residues long. V gave up 3 bases and J gave up 8 bases; unmatched junction bases: 11. This CDR3 reads CASSHKTGDGRGYTF. CDR3 sequence (DNA): TGCGCCAGCAGCCACAAGACAGGGGATGGCCGAGGCTACACCTTC.

This clonotype was seen only a few times. Being one base from a much bigger clone, this may be a read error. This chain connects TRBV7-9 to TRBJ1-2; D gene ambiguous. Germline V gene sequence: CDR1 SEHNR, CDR2 FQNEAQ (reference sequence). The CDR3 has 15 amino acids. The V end lost 5 bases, the J end lost 4 bases, and 17 bases lay between the germline ends. The CDR3 is CASSGPGKKFYGYTF. The CDR3, as DNA: TGTGCCAGCAGCGGACCGGGAAAGAAGTTCTATGGCTACACCTTC.

This clonotype has more than one count but fewer than ten. V and J are TRBV20-1 and TRBJ2-7; perhaps TRBD1 as D (7 bases). V lost 0 bases to trimming and J lost 3 bases, with 12 bases between them. Germline V lookup: CDR1 DFQATT, CDR2 SNEGSKA (reference sequence). The CDR3 sequence is 14 residues long. The CDR3 region has the DNA TGCAGTGCTAGAGATACCCAGGGGGGCTACGAGCAGTACTTC. Protein sequence: CSARDTQGGYEQYF.

This clonotype occurred many times. The chain uses TRBV5-1 and TRBJ2-3; 8 nucleotides match TRBD1. This CDR3 is built from 14 residues. The J segment lost 5 bases and the V segment lost 4 bases, leaving 6 bases of the junction unmatched. Germline V gives CDR1 SGHRS, CDR2 YFSETQ. DNA of the CDR3: TGCGCCAGCAGCAGAGGACAGGGCCAAGATACGCAGTATTTT. Its translation is CASSRGQGQDTQYF.

This sequence joins TRBV20-1 and TRBJ2-3; no definite D call. Trimming cost V 4 bases and J 1 base, with 15 bases left between them. Per the germline V gene, CDR1 is DFQATT and CDR2 is SNEGSKA (reference sequence). This CDR3 region has 15 residues. The CDR3: CSATPKSRGTDTQYF. CDR3 sequence (DNA): TGCAGTGCTACCCCTAAGTCAAGGGGCACAGATACGCAGTATTTT.

This clonotype has a count of ten or more. This chain connects TRBV4-3 to TRBJ2-2, with D unclear. V lost 0 bases, J lost 4 bases, and 9 bases lay in between. Germline values: CDR1 LGHNA, CDR2 YSLEER. This CDR3 spans 15 amino acids. The CDR3 nucleotides read TGCGCCAGCAGCCAAGATCGCCAGTTCACCGGGGAGCTGTTTTTT. Amino acids: CASSQDRQFTGELFF.

V usage is TRBV7-2 and J usage is TRBJ2-3; TRBD2 matches 14 bases. The J segment lost 1 base and the V segment lost 8 bases, leaving 8 bases of the junction unmatched. The CDR3 has 17 amino acids. Germline V gives CDR1 SGHTA, CDR2 FQGNSA. CDR3 in amino acids: CASARTSGRSGTDTQYF. CDR3 in DNA: TGTGCCAGCGCCCGGACTAGCGGGAGGTCCGGCACAGATACGCAGTATTTT.

This clonotype was counted ten times or more. The chain has TRBV20-1 and TRBJ1-5; D gene uncertain. V was trimmed by 6 bases and J by 7 bases, leaving 16 bases between them. The germline gives CDR1 DFQATT, CDR2 SNEGSKA (reference sequence). The CDR3 runs to 13 residues. In DNA, the CDR3 is TGCAGTGCCGGCGGAGACCGGGCCCAGCCCCAGCATTTT. The encoded protein is CSAGGDRAQPQHF.

This clonotype was recorded many times. The J gene is TRBJ1-1, the V gene TRBV7-9; no definite D call. V was trimmed by 5 bases and J by 6 bases, leaving 13 bases between them. This CDR3 is 13 amino acids long. In germline, CDR1 is SEHNR, CDR2 FQNEAQ (reference sequence). The CDR3 DNA follows: TGTGCCAGCAGCCGTGGGGTAAACGCTGAAGCTTTCTTT. It yields the protein CASSRGVNAEAFF.

This clonotype occurred many times. The chain links TRBV10-3 to TRBJ2-4; TRBD2 is a possible D gene (6 bases). V was trimmed by 3 bases and J by 0 bases, leaving 12 bases between them. The CDR3 is 16 amino acids. From germline, CDR1 is ENHRY and CDR2 SYGVKD. CDR3 region: CAISDPRGLAKNIQYF. The CDR3 coding sequence is TGTGCCATCAGTGACCCGCGGGGACTAGCCAAAAACATTCAGTACTTC.